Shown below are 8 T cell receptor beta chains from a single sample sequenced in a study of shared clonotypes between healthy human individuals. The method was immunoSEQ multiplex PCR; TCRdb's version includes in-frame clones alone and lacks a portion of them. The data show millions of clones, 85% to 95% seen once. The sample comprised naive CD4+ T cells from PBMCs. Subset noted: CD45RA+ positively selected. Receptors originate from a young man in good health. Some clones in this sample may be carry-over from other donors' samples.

The CDR3 nucleotides are TGTGCCAGCAGCCAAACCCCCTCCTACGAGCAGTACTTC. The encoded protein is CASSQTPSYEQYF. The V gene is TRBV9, the J gene TRBJ2-7; no firm D call. Between the trimmed V and J ends, which lost 4 bases and 0 bases, there was a span of 8 bases. Germline CDR1 SGDLS, CDR2 YYNGEE. The CDR3 loop spans 13 amino acids. The full variable domain, completed using reference TRBV9 and TRBJ2-7, is DSGVTQTPKHLITATGQRVTLRCSPRSGDLSVYWYQQSLDQGLQFLIQYYNGEERAKGNILERFSAQQFPDLHSELNLSSLELGDSALYFCASSQTPSYEQYFGPGTRLTVT.

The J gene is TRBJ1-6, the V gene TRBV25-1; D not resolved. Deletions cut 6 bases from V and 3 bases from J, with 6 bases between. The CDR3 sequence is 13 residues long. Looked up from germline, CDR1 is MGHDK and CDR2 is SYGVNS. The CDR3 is CASRQLYNSPLHF. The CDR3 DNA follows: TGTGCCAGCAGACAGCTCTATAATTCACCCCTCCACTTT.

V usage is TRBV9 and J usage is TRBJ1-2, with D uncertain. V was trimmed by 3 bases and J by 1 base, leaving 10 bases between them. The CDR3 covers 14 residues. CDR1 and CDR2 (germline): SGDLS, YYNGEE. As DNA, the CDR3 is TGTGCCAGCAGCGCAAGAACAGATAACTATGGCTACACCTTC. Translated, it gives CASSARTDNYGYTF.

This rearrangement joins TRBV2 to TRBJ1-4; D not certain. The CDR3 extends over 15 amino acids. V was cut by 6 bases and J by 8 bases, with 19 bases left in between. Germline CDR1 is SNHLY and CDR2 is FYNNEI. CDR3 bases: TGTGCCAGCAGACCCAACGGGAAGAGTGGAGAAAAACTGTTTTTT. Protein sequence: CASRPNGKSGEKLFF.

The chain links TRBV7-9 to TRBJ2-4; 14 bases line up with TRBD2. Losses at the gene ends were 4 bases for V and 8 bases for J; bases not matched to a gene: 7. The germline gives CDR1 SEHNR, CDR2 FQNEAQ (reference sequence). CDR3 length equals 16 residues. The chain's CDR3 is CASSSGLAGVADIQYF. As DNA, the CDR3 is TGTGCCAGCAGCTCGGGACTAGCGGGAGTTGCGGACATTCAGTACTTC.

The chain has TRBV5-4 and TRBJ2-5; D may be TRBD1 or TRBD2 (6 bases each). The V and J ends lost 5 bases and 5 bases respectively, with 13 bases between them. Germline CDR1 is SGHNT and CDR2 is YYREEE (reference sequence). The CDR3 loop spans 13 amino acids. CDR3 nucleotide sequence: TGTGCCAGCAGGTCCGGAGGGGGTGAGACCCAGTACTTC. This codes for CASRSGGGETQYF.

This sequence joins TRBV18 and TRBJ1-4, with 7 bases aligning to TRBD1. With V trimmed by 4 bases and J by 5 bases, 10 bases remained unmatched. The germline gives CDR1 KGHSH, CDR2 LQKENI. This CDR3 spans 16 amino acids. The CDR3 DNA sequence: TGTGCCAGCTCACAGATCCGGACAGGAATCAATGAAAAACTGTTTTTT. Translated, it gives CASSQIRTGINEKLFF.

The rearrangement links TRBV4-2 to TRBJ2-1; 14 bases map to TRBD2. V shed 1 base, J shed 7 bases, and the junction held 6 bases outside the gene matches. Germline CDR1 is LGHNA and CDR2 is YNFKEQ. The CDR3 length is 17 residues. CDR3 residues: CASSQGGLAGEVNEQFF. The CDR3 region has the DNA TGTGCCAGCAGCCAAGGGGGACTAGCGGGAGAGGTTAATGAGCAGTTCTTC.